This passage covers 17 T cell receptor beta chains from one sample sequenced in a study of T-cell reconstitution after alpha-beta-depleted transplantation in children listed by TCRdb under 2016. The sample's treatment or condition label, in plain terms: allogeneic hematopoietic cell transplantation with graft depleted of TCRalphabeta T cells and CD19 B cells. Library construction relied on PCR. The instrument was an Illumina HiSeq 2500. To normalize quantification of the TCRbeta repertoire, the TCR libraries were built with molecular barcoding that relied on unique molecular identifiers. TCRdb handled the public reads itself, with Q25 trimming in fastp and clone calling in MiXCR, and kept productive beta chains. Each entry merges the rows of one CDR3 protein and shows their most common DNA and genes. The sample contains roughly 400,000 distinct CDR3 sequences, over 40% of them found a single time. The top ten hold 27% of the sample.

Sample: PBMCs, taken before TCRalphabeta/CD19-depleted stem cell transplant. Receptors originate from a girl aged 2 to 10 with aplastic anemia, due to receive a stem cell transplant.

The chain links TRBV20-1 to TRBJ2-5; D possibly corresponds to TRBD1 (5 bases). CDR1 DFQATT and CDR2 SNEGSKA come from the germline V gene (reference sequence). The CDR3 totals 13 residues. Between the trimmed V and J ends, which lost 5 bases and 1 base, there was a span of 11 bases. Written as DNA, the CDR3 is TGCAGTGCTCAGATGGACACCCAAGAGACCCAGTACTTC. It specifies CSAQMDTQETQYF.

The CDR3 sequence is CSALSPGAQETQYF. Here the CDR3 DNA reads TGCAGTGCTCTCAGCCCGGGGGCCCAAGAGACCCAGTACTTC. The chain uses TRBV20-1 and TRBJ2-5; D may match TRBD1 or TRBD2 (6 bases each). The CDR3 has 14 amino acids. V shed 5 bases and J shed 1 base, with 14 bases lying between them. Germline V gene data show CDR1 as DFQATT and CDR2 as SNEGSKA (reference sequence).

The sample holds a few counts of this clonotype. The V and J genes are TRBV5-5 and TRBJ2-1; 10 bases are a match to TRBD1. The germline V gene encodes CDR1 SGHKS and CDR2 YYEKEE (reference sequence). Trimming took 4 bases from V and 4 from J; bases not matched to a gene: 5. The CDR3 consists of 15 residues. The CDR3 coding sequence is TGTGCCAGCAGCCACGGGACAGGGGTATACAATGAGCAGTTCTTC. Amino acids: CASSHGTGVYNEQFF.

The chain carries TRBV7-6 and TRBJ2-1, with 10 bases identical to TRBD1. The CDR3 has 15 residues. Germline lookup yields CDR1 SGHVS and CDR2 FNYEAQ. V shed 4 bases, J shed 4 bases, and the junction held 4 bases outside the gene matches. CDR3 bases: TGTGCCAGCAGCTGGGACAGGGGCGAGTACAATGAGCAGTTCTTC. Translated: CASSWDRGEYNEQFF.

This clonotype was found many times. The chain recombines TRBV12-3 or TRBV12-4 with TRBJ2-7; no clear D. The CDR3 consists of 14 residues. V gave up 5 bases and J gave up 6 bases, with 17 bases separating them. CDR3 protein: CASSPQDRLGEQYF. CDR3 nucleotides: TGTGCCAGCAGTCCCCAAGATCGTCTGGGCGAGCAGTACTTC.

This clonotype has a handful of counts. The chain links TRBV7-6 to TRBJ1-5; D possibly corresponds to TRBD1 (5 bases). The germline CDR1 and CDR2 sequences are SGHVS and FNYEAQ. The CDR3 totals 15 residues. Trimming pared 1 base from V and 6 bases from J, leaving 13 bases between. The CDR3 DNA follows: TGTGCCAGCAGCTTAGGGCGGGGCCCCTCTCAGCCCCAGCATTTT. Its protein product is CASSLGRGPSQPQHF.

Ten or more counts support this clonotype. V and J are TRBV5-6 and TRBJ1-6; D may be TRBD1 (5 bases). Trimming stripped 0 bases from V and 9 bases from J, with 13 bases between. Germline V gene data show CDR1 as SGHDT and CDR2 as YYEEEE. The CDR3 runs 15 residues. The CDR3 coding sequence is TGTGCCAGCAGCTTGGAGGTAGGGGCAAGTTCACCCCTCCACTTT. This encodes CASSLEVGASSPLHF.

This clonotype was seen repeatedly, ten times or more. V usage is TRBV29-1 and J usage is TRBJ1-5; no clear D gene. Germline loops: CDR1 SQVTM, CDR2 ANQGSEA. The CDR3 totals 14 residues. V shed 6 bases and J shed 1 base, with 13 bases lying between them. The CDR3 here is CSVPKLASNQPQHF. CDR3 nucleotides: TGCAGCGTCCCGAAGTTGGCAAGCAATCAGCCCCAGCATTTT.

The chain recombines TRBV20-1 with TRBJ2-1; TRBD2 matches at 7 bases. From germline, CDR1 is DFQATT and CDR2 SNEGSKA (reference sequence). This CDR3 contains 12 residues. With V trimmed by 6 bases and J by 14 bases, 13 bases remained unmatched. CDR3 residues: CSARTPGGLEFF. In DNA, the CDR3 is TGCAGTGCGCGAACGCCGGGAGGTCTGGAGTTCTTC.

This chain uses TRBV7-9 with TRBJ1-2; D perhaps matches TRBD1 (5 bases). CDR1 and CDR2 (germline): SEHNR, FQNEAQ (reference sequence). The CDR3 contains 15 residues. V shed 7 bases and J shed 3 bases, with 18 bases lying between them. The CDR3 region has the DNA TGTGCCAGCATGGCGACAGTTCCTTTTGACTATGGCTACACCTTC. This encodes CASMATVPFDYGYTF.

This clonotype appeared many times. The chain joins TRBV12-3 or TRBV12-4 to TRBJ2-7, with 8 positions matching TRBD1. The CDR3 has 17 residues. With V trimmed by 6 bases and J by 0 bases, 13 bases remained unmatched. In DNA form, the CDR3 reads TGTGCCAGCAGCCGCAACCGGGACAGGTCTTTCTCCTACGAGCAGTACTTC. It translates to CASSRNRDRSFSYEQYF.

This chain joins TRBV20-1 and TRBJ2-3, with 10 nucleotides matching TRBD2. J was trimmed by 2 bases and V by 0 bases; bases with no gene match: 8. The germline V gene has CDR1 DFQATT and CDR2 SNEGSKA (reference sequence). The CDR3 consists of 17 residues. This CDR3 is CSARDRSGRAVTDTQYF. DNA for the CDR3: TGCAGTGCTAGAGATCGCAGCGGGAGGGCCGTCACAGATACGCAGTATTTT.

This chain uses TRBV14 with TRBJ2-1; D call uncertain. Per the germline V gene, CDR1 is SGHDN and CDR2 is FVKESK. There are 13 residues in the CDR3. The germline V and J ends were trimmed by 4 bases and 4 bases, with 8 bases remaining between them. The CDR3, as DNA: TGTGCCAGCAGCCGACCCTTGTACAATGAGCAGTTCTTC. Encoded protein: CASSRPLYNEQFF.

This clonotype appeared a few times. DNA for the CDR3: TGTGCCAGCAGTTACGGACAGGGGGTCTACGAGCAGTACTTC. It codes for CASSYGQGVYEQYF. The rearrangement links TRBV6-5 to TRBJ2-7, with 10 bases identical to TRBD1. V shed 2 bases and J 3 bases; nucleotides not matched to a gene: 1. Germline assignment: CDR1 MNHEY and CDR2 SVGAGI. This CDR3 contains 14 residues.

The J gene is TRBJ2-1, the V gene TRBV5-5; TRBD2 matches 11 bases. Germline CDR1 SGHKS, CDR2 YYEKEE (reference sequence). The CDR3 runs to 16 residues. V lost 4 bases, J lost 6 bases, and 9 bases stayed unmatched. The CDR3 region has the DNA TGTGCCAGCAGCGGCCCACTAGCGGGGGTACCCAATGAGCAGTTCTTC. Translation gives CASSGPLAGVPNEQFF.

A few counts support this clonotype. V usage is TRBV2 and J usage is TRBJ2-3, with a tentative D call TRBD2 (5 bases). Germline V CDR1 and CDR2: SNHLY, FYNNEI. This CDR3 region has 14 residues. The V and J ends lost 4 bases and 6 bases respectively, with 14 bases between them. The CDR3 reads CASSAGLAADTQYF. In DNA form, the CDR3 reads TGTGCCAGCAGTGCGGGTCTAGCAGCCGATACGCAGTATTTT.

V gene TRBV24-1 combines with J gene TRBJ2-3; D not certain. There are 13 residues in the CDR3. Germline V gives CDR1 KGHDR, CDR2 SFDVKD. V lost 5 bases and J lost 6, with 11 bases in between. Here the CDR3 DNA reads TGTGCCACCAGTGCTTTACTATGGGATACGCAGTATTTT. Its translation: CATSALLWDTQYF.